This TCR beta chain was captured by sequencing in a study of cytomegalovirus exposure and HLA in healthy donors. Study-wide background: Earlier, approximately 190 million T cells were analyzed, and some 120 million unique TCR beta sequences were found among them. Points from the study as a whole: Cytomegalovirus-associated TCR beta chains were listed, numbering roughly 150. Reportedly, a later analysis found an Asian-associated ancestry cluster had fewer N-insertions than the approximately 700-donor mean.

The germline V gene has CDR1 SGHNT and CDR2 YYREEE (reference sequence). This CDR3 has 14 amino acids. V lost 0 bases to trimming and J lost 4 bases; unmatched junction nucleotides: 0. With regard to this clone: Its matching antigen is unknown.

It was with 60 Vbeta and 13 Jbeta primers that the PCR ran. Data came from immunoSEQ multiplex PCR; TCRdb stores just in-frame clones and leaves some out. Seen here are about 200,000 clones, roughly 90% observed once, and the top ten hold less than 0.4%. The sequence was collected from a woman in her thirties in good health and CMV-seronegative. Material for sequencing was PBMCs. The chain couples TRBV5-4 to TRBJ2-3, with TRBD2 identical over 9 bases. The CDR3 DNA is TGTGCCAGCAGCTTGGGCGGGGGGGCAGATACGCAGTATTTT. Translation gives CASSLGGGADTQYF.